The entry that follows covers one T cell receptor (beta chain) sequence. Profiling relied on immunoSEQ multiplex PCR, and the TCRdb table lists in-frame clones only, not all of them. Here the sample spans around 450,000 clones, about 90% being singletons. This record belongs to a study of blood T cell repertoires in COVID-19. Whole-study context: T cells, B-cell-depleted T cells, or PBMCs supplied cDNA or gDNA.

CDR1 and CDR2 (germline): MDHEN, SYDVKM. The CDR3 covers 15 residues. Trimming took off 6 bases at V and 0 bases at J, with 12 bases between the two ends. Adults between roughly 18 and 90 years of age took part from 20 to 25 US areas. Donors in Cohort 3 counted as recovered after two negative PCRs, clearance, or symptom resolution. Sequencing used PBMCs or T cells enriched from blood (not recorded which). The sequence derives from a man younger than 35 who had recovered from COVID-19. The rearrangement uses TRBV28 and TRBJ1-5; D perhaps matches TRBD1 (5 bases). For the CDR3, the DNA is TGTGCCAGCAGCCTGACAGCTTATAGCAATCAGCCCCAGCATTTT. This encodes CASSLTAYSNQPQHF.